This note documents a single T cell receptor (beta chain) sequence. The antigen remains undetermined. This record belongs to a study of T cell responses to AZD1222 COVID-19 vaccine. Assay: immunoSEQ multiplex PCR; the TCRdb copy retains only in-frame clones and omits some. The repertoire consists of roughly 150,000 clones, with 92% occurring once and the leading ten covering about 9.4%. Per germline, CDR1 SGDLS and CDR2 YYNGEE. V gave up 2 bases and J gave up 1 base, with 12 bases separating them. The CDR3 consists of 15 residues. Study findings and constraints: CD4 TCRs covered the whole spike, strongest at regions 160-218 and 743-854. Donors in the cohort were predominantly white British and more often female, and clonal diversity was possibly underestimated. Variant regions that are unmutated are reportedly the target of nearly half of spike-specific TCRs.

The TCR originated in an adult who received the AZD1222 COVID-19 vaccine. This chain connects TRBV9 to TRBJ2-5; no definite D call. The sequencing here drew on peripheral blood, taken 28 days after the second AZD1222 dose. Here the CDR3 reads CASSVSGWTQETQYF. CDR3 coding DNA: TGTGCCAGCAGCGTTTCCGGGTGGACCCAAGAGACCCAGTACTTC.